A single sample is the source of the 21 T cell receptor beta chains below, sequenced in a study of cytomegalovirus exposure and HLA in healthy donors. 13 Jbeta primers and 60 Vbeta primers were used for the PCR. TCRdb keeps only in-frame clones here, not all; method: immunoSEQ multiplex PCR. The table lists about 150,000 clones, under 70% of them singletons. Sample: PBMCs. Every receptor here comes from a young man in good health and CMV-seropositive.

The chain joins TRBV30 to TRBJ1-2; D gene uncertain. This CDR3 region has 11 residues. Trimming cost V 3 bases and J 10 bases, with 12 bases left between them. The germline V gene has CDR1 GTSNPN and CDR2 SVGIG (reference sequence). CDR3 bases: TGTGCCTGGAGCAGCCCTAGAGACTACACCTTC. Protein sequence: CAWSSPRDYTF.

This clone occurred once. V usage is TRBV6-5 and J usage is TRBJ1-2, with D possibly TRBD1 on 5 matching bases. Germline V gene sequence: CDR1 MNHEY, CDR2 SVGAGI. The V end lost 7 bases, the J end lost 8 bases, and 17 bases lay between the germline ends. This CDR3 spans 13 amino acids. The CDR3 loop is CASTNGGYGGYTF. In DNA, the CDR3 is TGTGCCAGCACCAACGGGGGTTACGGGGGCTACACCTTC.

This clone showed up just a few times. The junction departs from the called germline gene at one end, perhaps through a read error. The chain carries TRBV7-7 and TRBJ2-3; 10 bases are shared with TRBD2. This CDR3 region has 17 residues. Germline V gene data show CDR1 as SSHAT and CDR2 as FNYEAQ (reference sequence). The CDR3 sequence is CASSRDPSGRGTDTQYF. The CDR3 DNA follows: TGTGCTAGCAGCCGCGACCCTAGCGGGAGAGGAACAGATACGCAGTATTTT.

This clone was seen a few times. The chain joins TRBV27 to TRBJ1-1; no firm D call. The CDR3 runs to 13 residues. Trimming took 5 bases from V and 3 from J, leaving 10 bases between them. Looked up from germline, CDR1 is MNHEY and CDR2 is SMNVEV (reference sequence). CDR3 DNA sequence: TGTGCCAGCAGTCGATGGGAGCACACTGAAGCTTTCTTT. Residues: CASSRWEHTEAFF.

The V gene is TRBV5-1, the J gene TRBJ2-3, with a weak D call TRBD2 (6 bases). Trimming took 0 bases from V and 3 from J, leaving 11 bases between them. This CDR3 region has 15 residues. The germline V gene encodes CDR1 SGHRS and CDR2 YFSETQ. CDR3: CASSLVLAVTDTQYF. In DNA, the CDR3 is TGCGCCAGCAGCTTGGTACTAGCAGTTACAGATACGCAGTATTTT.

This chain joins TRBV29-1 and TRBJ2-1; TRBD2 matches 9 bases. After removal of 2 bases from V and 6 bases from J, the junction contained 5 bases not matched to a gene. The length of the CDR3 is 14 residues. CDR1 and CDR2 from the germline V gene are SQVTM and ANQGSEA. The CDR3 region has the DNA TGCAGCGTTGAATGGCTAGCGGGGCTCAATGAGCAGTTCTTC. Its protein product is CSVEWLAGLNEQFF.

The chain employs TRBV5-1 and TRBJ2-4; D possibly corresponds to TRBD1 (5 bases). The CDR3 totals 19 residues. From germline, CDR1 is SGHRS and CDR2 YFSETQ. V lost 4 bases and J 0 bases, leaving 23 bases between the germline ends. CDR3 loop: CASSGGHEVDYLAKNIQYF. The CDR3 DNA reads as TGCGCCAGCAGCGGTGGACATGAGGTAGATTACCTAGCCAAAAACATTCAGTACTTC.

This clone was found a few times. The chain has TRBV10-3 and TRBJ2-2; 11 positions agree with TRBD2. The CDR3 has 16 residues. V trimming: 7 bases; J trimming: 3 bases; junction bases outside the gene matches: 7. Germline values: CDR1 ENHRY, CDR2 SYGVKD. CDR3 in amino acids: CAINDGTSGDTGELFF. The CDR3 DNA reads TGTGCCATCAACGACGGGACTAGCGGAGACACCGGGGAGCTGTTTTTT.

The CDR3 spells CASSLQGENTEAFF. CDR3 bases: TGTGCCAGTAGCCTACAGGGGGAGAACACTGAAGCTTTCTTT. The chain employs TRBV19 and TRBJ1-1, with TRBD1 matching over 8 bases. The germline V gene encodes CDR1 LNHDA and CDR2 SQIVND (reference sequence). The CDR3 has 14 amino acids. The V segment lost 6 bases and the J segment 1 base; nucleotides outside the gene matches: 4. Combining the CDR3 with reference TRBV19 and TRBJ1-1 gives the whole variable domain DGGITQSPKYLFRKEGQNVTLSCEQNLNHDAMYWYRQDPGQGLRLIYYSQIVNDFQKGDIAEGYSVSREKKESFPLTVTSAQKNPTAFYLCASSLQGENTEAFFGQGTRLTVV.

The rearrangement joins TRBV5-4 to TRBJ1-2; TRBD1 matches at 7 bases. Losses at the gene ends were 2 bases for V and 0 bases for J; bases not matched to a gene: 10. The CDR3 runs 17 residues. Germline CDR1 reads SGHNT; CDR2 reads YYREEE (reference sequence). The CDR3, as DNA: TGTGCCAGCAGCTTTGACCTGACAGGGCCGACTAACTATGGCTACACCTTC. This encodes CASSFDLTGPTNYGYTF.

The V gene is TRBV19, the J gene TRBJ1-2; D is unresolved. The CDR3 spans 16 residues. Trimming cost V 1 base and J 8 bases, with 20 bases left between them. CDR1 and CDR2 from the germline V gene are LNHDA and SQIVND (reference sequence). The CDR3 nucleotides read TGTGCCAGTAGTATAGGGGGAGACCGCTGGACTTCAGGCTACACCTTC. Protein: CASSIGGDRWTSGYTF.

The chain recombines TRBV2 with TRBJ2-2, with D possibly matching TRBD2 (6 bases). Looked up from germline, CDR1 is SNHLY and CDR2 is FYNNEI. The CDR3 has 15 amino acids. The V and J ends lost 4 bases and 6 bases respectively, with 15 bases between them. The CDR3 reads CASSARWGDAGELFF. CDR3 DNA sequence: TGTGCCAGCAGTGCGAGATGGGGGGATGCCGGGGAGCTGTTTTTT.

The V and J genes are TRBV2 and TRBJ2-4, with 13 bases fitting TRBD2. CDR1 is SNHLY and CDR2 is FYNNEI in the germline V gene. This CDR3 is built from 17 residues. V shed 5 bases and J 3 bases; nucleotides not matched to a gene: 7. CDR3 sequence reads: CASSPTSGRARKNIQYF. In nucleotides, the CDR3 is TGTGCCAGCAGTCCAACTAGCGGGAGGGCCCGCAAAAACATTCAGTACTTC.

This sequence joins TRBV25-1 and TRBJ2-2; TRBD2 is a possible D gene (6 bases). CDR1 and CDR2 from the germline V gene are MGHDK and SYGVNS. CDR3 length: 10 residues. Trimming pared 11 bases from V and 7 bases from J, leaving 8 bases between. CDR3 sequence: CASGDGELFF. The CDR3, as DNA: TGTGCCTCGGGGGACGGGGAGCTGTTTTTT.

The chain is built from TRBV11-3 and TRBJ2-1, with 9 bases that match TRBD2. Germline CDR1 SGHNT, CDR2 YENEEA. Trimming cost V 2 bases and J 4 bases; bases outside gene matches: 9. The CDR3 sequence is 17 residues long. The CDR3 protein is CASSLSSGLAGYNEQFF. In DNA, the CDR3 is TGTGCCAGCAGCTTATCTTCAGGGCTAGCGGGATACAATGAGCAGTTCTTC.

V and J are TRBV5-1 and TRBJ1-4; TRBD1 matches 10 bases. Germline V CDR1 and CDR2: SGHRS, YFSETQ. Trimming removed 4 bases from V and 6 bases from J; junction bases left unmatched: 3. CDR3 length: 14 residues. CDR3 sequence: CASSPGTGDEKLFF. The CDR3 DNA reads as TGCGCCAGCAGCCCGGGGACAGGGGATGAAAAACTGTTTTTT. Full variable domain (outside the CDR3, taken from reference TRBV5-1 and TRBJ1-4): KAGVTQTPRYLIKTRGQQVTLSCSPISGHRSVSWYQQTPGQGLQFLFEYFSETQRNKGNFPGRFSGRQFSNSRSEMNVSTLELGDSALYLCASSPGTGDEKLFFGSGTQLSVL.

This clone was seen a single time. CDR3 bases: TGTGCCAGCAGGTGGGGGGGTCAACAAGAGACCCAGTACTTC. Residues: CASRWGGQQETQYF. The J gene is TRBJ2-5, the V gene TRBV6-5, with 7 bases aligning to TRBD2. CDR1 and CDR2 from the germline V gene are MNHEY and SVGAGI. The CDR3 is 14 residues long. J lost 2 bases, V lost 6 bases, and 6 bases had no gene match.

The DNA for the CDR3 is TGTGCCAGTTCTGGACAGGGCGACAATGAGCAGTTCTTC. Translated, it gives CASSGQGDNEQFF. V gene TRBV7-9 combines with J gene TRBJ2-1; 8 bases are shared with TRBD1. Germline assignment: CDR1 SEHNR and CDR2 FQNEAQ (reference sequence). CDR3 size: 13 residues. The junction had 6 bases not matched to a gene; V was cut back by 9 bases and J by 5 bases.

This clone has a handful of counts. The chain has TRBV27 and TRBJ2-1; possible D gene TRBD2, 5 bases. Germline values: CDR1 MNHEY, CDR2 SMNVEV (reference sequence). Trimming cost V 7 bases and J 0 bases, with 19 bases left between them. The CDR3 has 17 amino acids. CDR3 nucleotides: TGTGCCAGCACCCTATTCTTGGACTTGAGCTCCTACAATGAGCAGTTCTTC. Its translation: CASTLFLDLSSYNEQFF.

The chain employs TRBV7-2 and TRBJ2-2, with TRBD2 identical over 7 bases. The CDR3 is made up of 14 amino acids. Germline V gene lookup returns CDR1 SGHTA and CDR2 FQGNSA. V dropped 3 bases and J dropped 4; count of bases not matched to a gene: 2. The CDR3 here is CASSFGTTTGELFF. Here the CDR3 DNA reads TGTGCCAGCAGCTTCGGGACTACCACCGGGGAGCTGTTTTTT.

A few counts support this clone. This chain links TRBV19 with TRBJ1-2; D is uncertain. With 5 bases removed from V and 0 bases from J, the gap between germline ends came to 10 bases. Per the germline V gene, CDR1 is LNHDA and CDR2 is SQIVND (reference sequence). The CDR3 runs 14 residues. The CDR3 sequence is CASSWSTANYGYTF. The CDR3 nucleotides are TGTGCCAGTAGTTGGTCCACAGCTAACTATGGCTACACCTTC.